Following are 6 T cell receptor beta chains from one sample sequenced in a study of vaccination and CD4 T cells after COVID-19 (dated by TCRdb to between 2021 and 2024). Antigens of these TCRs are unknown. Reading the label with the study, this specimen's treatment or condition is: roughly ten-day PBMC culture with coronavirus spike peptide pools or control peptides (ViraFEST assay). Library prep was done by PCR. Sequencing used an Illumina iSeq 100. At the Johns Hopkins FTIC core, DNA from the cultured CD4+ T cells underwent TCR sequencing with the Oncomine TCR Beta short-read assay. Starting from the raw public reads, TCRdb applied fastp trimming at Q25, assembled clones with MiXCR and retained in-frame beta chains. Records with the same CDR3 protein are collapsed into one entry carrying the most frequent genes and DNA. A total of thousands of distinct CDR3 sequences appear in this sample, about 76% of them only once. The ten largest clones capture roughly 19% of the sample.

The sequenced material came from CD4+ T cells from blood, cultured in vitro. The receptors shown here come from a human donor who had recovered from COVID-19.

This clonotype appeared a single time. CDR3 amino acids: CASSLNTDQPQHF. In DNA form, the CDR3 reads TGTGCCAGCAGCCTGAACACAGATCAGCCCCAGCATTTT. The V gene is TRBV7-9, the J gene TRBJ1-5, with unresolved D. Trimming took 5 bases from V and 5 from J, leaving 10 bases between them. Germline V gene lookup returns CDR1 SEHNR and CDR2 FQNEAQ (reference sequence). The CDR3 covers 13 residues.

The V call is TRBV2, the J call TRBJ1-1, with D perhaps TRBD1 (5 bases). CDR1 is SNHLY and CDR2 is FYNNEI in the germline V gene. The CDR3 has 15 residues. V shed 0 bases and J shed 5 bases, with 13 bases lying between them. CDR3 in DNA: TGTGCCAGCAGTGAAGCGCTTCGGGGGAGGACTGAAGCTTTCTTT. Its translation is CASSEALRGRTEAFF.

The table lists this clonotype with a few counts. The V call is TRBV18, the J call TRBJ1-2; tentatively, D is TRBD1 (5 bases). Trimming pared 3 bases from V and 7 bases from J, leaving 15 bases between. From germline, CDR1 is KGHSH and CDR2 LQKENI. CDR3 size: 14 residues. CDR3 sequence: CASSPEGQGSGYTF. CDR3 in DNA: TGTGCCAGCTCACCCGAGGGGCAAGGGTCTGGCTACACCTTC.

The chain has TRBV24-1 and TRBJ2-5; the match to TRBD2 covers 7 bases. Germline-derived CDR1 and CDR2 are KGHDR and SFDVKD. V lost 4 bases to trimming and J lost 5 bases; unmatched junction nucleotides: 9. This CDR3 comprises 15 residues. The CDR3 protein is CATSDPKSGVETQYF. The CDR3, as DNA: TGTGCCACCAGTGACCCTAAAAGCGGGGTTGAGACCCAGTACTTC.

The chain combines TRBV11-3 with TRBJ2-1; D uncertain. Deletions cut 0 bases from V and 0 bases from J, with 9 bases between. This CDR3 spans 16 amino acids. Germline V gene data show CDR1 as SGHNT and CDR2 as YENEEA. The CDR3 sequence is CASSLEAFSSYNEQFF. The CDR3 DNA is TGTGCCAGCAGCTTAGAGGCTTTCAGCTCCTACAATGAGCAGTTCTTC.

This clonotype occurred a few times. V is TRBV5-1 and J is TRBJ1-2, with D perhaps TRBD1 (6 bases). Germline V CDR1 and CDR2: SGHRS, YFSETQ. The CDR3 consists of 12 residues. Trimming took off 6 bases at V and 8 bases at J, with 14 bases between the two ends. The CDR3 loop is CASTNTGSGYTF. CDR3 coding DNA: TGCGCCAGCACCAATACAGGGAGCGGCTACACCTTC.